This is a list of T cell receptor beta chains from one sample in a study of a mutant IDH1 vaccine in newly diagnosed glioma. No antigens are known for them. Clones were sequenced by immunoSEQ multiplex PCR, and TCRdb holds only the in-frame ones, with some missing. The table includes fewer than 100,000 clones, more than 85% detected once. Sequenced material: PBMCs, taken from a glioma patient whose treatment included an IDH1 peptide vaccine. The receptor set was obtained from a woman aged 50 to 65 with glioma. Each CDR3 is given with its conserved first and last residue. D genes are given only for firm matches. Where a row states a size, it is once, few, many or the class of an expanded clone; other rows omit it.

TRBV6-5	.	.	TRBJ1-1	CASIRFPNTEAFF	TGTGCCAGCATCAGGTTTCCGAACACTGAAGCTTTCTTT
TRBV7-9	.	TRBD2	TRBJ2-1	CASSVTLAGWGYNEQFF	TGTGCCAGCAGCGTGACGCTAGCGGGATGGGGGTACAATGAGCAGTTCTTC
TRBV6-1	few	TRBD1	TRBJ1-5	CASREQGVSNQPQHF	TGTGCCAGCAGGGAACAGGGGGTTAGCAATCAGCCCCAGCATTTT
TRBV11-2	.	.	TRBJ1-1	CASRVFQNTEAFF	TGTGCCAGCAGGGTTTTTCAGAACACTGAAGCTTTCTTT
TRBV15	.	.	TRBJ1-1	CATSREGSGLMNTEAFF	TGTGCCACCAGCAGAGAAGGGTCAGGATTGATGAACACTGAAGCTTTCTTT
TRBV9	.	TRBD1	TRBJ1-2	CASSGRDRGLYGYTF	TGTGCCAGCAGCGGCCGGGACAGAGGACTCTATGGCTACACCTTC
TRBV7-9	.	.	TRBJ2-7	CASSLLPYEQYF	TGTGCCAGCAGCTTACTACCCTACGAGCAGTACTTC
TRBV11-3	.	.	TRBJ2-1	CASSLAGSSYNEQFF	TGTGCCAGCAGCTTAGCCGGGAGCTCCTACAATGAGCAGTTCTTC
TRBV7-2	.	.	TRBJ2-2	CASSLRIADPGELFF	TGTGCCAGCAGCTTAAGGATAGCGGATCCCGGGGAGCTGTTTTTT
TRBV6-5	.	TRBD1	TRBJ2-7	CASRTGQGFLYEQYF	TGTGCCAGCAGAACCGGACAGGGGTTCCTCTACGAGCAGTACTTC
TRBV6-6	.	.	TRBJ2-5	CASSPQETQYF	TGTGCCAGCAGTCCCCAAGAGACCCAGTACTTC
TRBV29-1	.	.	TRBJ2-7	CSVIRGDEQYF	TGCAGCGTCATCAGGGGGGACGAGCAGTACTTC
TRBV29-1	.	TRBD1	TRBJ2-7	CSVVSGQGASYEQYF	TGCAGCGTTGTATCGGGACAGGGGGCCTCCTACGAGCAGTACTTC
TRBV4-1	once	.	TRBJ1-6	CASSSRDRWSSYNSPLHF	TGCGCCAGCAGTTCCCGGGACCGCTGGAGCTCCTATAATTCACCCCTCCACTTT
TRBV28	once	.	TRBJ1-2	CASSFEGDYGYTF	TGTGCCAGCAGTTTTGAGGGAGACTATGGCTACACCTTC
TRBV19	.	.	TRBJ1-5	CASRYGVGNQPQHF	TGTGCCAGTAGATATGGGGTGGGCAATCAGCCCCAGCATTTT
TRBV6-6	.	TRBD1	TRBJ1-1	CASLAGGENTEAFF	TGTGCCAGCCTGGCAGGGGGGGAAAACACTGAAGCTTTCTTT
TRBV2	.	.	TRBJ1-1	CASSGRDTLNTEAFF	TGTGCCAGCAGTGGGCGGGACACCTTGAACACTGAAGCTTTCTTT
TRBV2	.	.	TRBJ1-5	CASSDPTSPSQPQHF	TGTGCCAGCAGTGATCCAACCTCCCCCAGTCAGCCCCAGCATTTT
TRBV27	.	.	TRBJ2-7	CASSWGREYEQYF	TGTGCCAGCAGTTGGGGCAGGGAATACGAGCAGTACTTC
TRBV15	.	.	TRBJ2-6	CATEGGGFSGANVLTF	TGTGCCACTGAAGGTGGGGGTTTCTCTGGGGCCAACGTCCTGACTTTC
TRBV5-3	.	.	TRBJ2-7	CARSISYEQYF	TGTGCCAGAAGCATTTCCTACGAGCAGTACTTC
TRBV7-2	.	.	TRBJ2-3	CASSPYSDTQYF	TGTGCCAGCAGCCCCTACTCAGATACGCAGTATTTT
TRBV7-7	.	.	TRBJ2-5	CASSPLSGPQETQYF	TGTGCTAGCAGTCCCCTGAGCGGGCCGCAAGAGACCCAGTACTTC
TRBV28	.	.	TRBJ2-3	CASSLGGDTQYF	TGTGCCAGCAGTTTAGGGGGGGATACGCAGTATTTT
TRBV10-3	.	TRBD2	TRBJ2-3	CAIGTSRSTDTQYF	TGTGCCATCGGGACTAGCCGGAGCACAGATACGCAGTATTTT
TRBV2	.	TRBD2	TRBJ2-7	CASSSLGLAGEGPYEQYF	TGTGCCAGCAGTTCCCTGGGACTAGCGGGAGAAGGACCTTACGAGCAGTACTTC
TRBV7-9	once	TRBD2	TRBJ2-1	CASSPRTSGNYNEQFF	TGTGCCAGCAGCCCTAGGACTAGCGGGAACTACAATGAGCAGTTCTTC
TRBV7-8	.	.	TRBJ2-7	CASSLAGLTYEQYF	TGTGCCAGCAGCTTAGCCGGGCTTACCTACGAGCAGTACTTC
TRBV10-3	.	TRBD1	TRBJ2-7	CAIRDRGDYEQYF	TGTGCCATCAGGGACAGGGGGGACTACGAGCAGTACTTC
TRBV27	.	TRBD2	TRBJ2-1	CASSFLAEVQSYNEQFF	TGTGCCAGCAGTTTTCTAGCGGAGGTACAGTCCTACAATGAGCAGTTCTTC
TRBV11-2	.	.	TRBJ2-1	CASSLGGGGGSYNEQFF	TGTGCCAGCAGCTTAGGGGGCGGAGGGGGCTCCTACAATGAGCAGTTCTTC
TRBV7-8	.	.	TRBJ1-4	CASSRFAPNEKLFF	TGTGCCAGCAGCCGCTTCGCACCTAATGAAAAACTGTTTTTT
TRBV4-2	.	TRBD2	TRBJ2-1	CASSQGTSGYNEQFF	TGTGCCAGCAGCCAGGGGACTAGCGGCTACAATGAGCAGTTCTTC
TRBV7-9	.	TRBD2	TRBJ2-1	CASSFSGRAESREFF	TGTGCCAGCAGCTTCAGCGGGAGGGCTGAGAGTAGGGAGTTCTTC
TRBV19	.	.	TRBJ1-6	CASSWGRPDSYNSPLHF	TGTGCCAGCAGCTGGGGCAGGCCTGACTCCTATAATTCACCCCTCCACTTT
TRBV6-6	.	.	TRBJ2-1	CASSYPDPYNEQFF	TGTGCCAGCAGTTACCCGGACCCCTACAATGAGCAGTTCTTC
TRBV19	.	TRBD1	TRBJ1-6	CASSRSRDRGSPLHF	TGTGCCAGTAGTAGGTCCCGGGACAGGGGTTCACCCCTCCACTTT
TRBV2	.	.	TRBJ2-7	CASSEVDEQYF	TGTGCCAGCAGTGAGGTTGACGAGCAGTACTTC
TRBV28	.	TRBD1	TRBJ2-4	CASSIWALGQGASKNIQYF	TGTGCCAGCAGTATCTGGGCACTTGGCCAGGGGGCCTCCAAAAACATTCAGTACTTC
TRBV7-9	few	.	TRBJ2-2	CASSLGVGGTGELFF	TGTGCCAGCAGCTTAGGGGTGGGAGGCACCGGGGAGCTGTTTTTT
TRBV5-1	.	TRBD2	TRBJ2-7	CASRGLAYYEQYF	TGCGCCAGCAGGGGACTAGCGTACTACGAGCAGTACTTC
TRBV18	.	TRBD1	TRBJ1-4	CASSPQGTALATNEKLFF	TGTGCCAGCTCACCACAAGGGACAGCCCTTGCAACTAATGAAAAACTGTTTTTT
TRBV18	.	.	TRBJ1-1	CASSPPSTQQAFF	TGTGCCAGCTCACCACCGAGTACACAGCAAGCTTTCTTT
TRBV6-5	few	.	TRBJ1-1	CASSYGGTVLVTEAFF	TGTGCCAGCAGTTACGGGGGAACAGTCCTAGTCACTGAAGCTTTCTTT
TRBV6-1	few	.	TRBJ1-3	CASRPQGTGNTIYF	TGTGCCAGCAGGCCACAGGGTACTGGAAACACCATATATTTT
TRBV10-1	once	.	TRBJ2-7	CASGGRGSYEQYF	TGCGCCAGCGGGGGGAGGGGGTCCTACGAGCAGTACTTC
TRBV28	.	TRBD2	TRBJ2-7	CASSFPGLAIEQYF	TGTGCCAGCAGTTTCCCGGGACTAGCGATCGAGCAGTACTTC
TRBV29-1	.	TRBD1	TRBJ1-1	CSVGDRNEAFF	TGCAGCGTAGGGGACAGAAATGAAGCTTTCTTT
TRBV29-1	few	.	TRBJ1-1	CSALVDLNTEAFF	TGCAGCGCCCTTGTGGATCTGAACACTGAAGCTTTCTTT